This T cell receptor (beta chain) was profiled in a study of blood T cell repertoires in COVID-19. The V gene's germline CDR1 is LGHNA and CDR2 YSLEER. V lost 0 bases to trimming and J lost 6 bases, with 17 bases between them. The CDR3 is 17 amino acids. Per the authors' pipeline: Amplifying reference gene primers gave estimates of nucleated cell counts. The assay was immunoSEQ multiplex PCR, and TCRdb's table has in-frame clones only and misses some. D and trimming come from the DNA, and the V and J calls and clone size come from that table. The data show more than 250,000 clones, about 87% seen once.

Sequencing used peripheral blood. This chain joins TRBV4-3 and TRBJ1-4; D not certain. The sequence was collected from a woman under 40 with COVID-19, enrolled during active disease. The CDR3, as DNA: TGCGCCAGCAGCCAAGATTGGGCCCGGCATGTTGATGAAAAACTGTTTTTT. It translates to CASSQDWARHVDEKLFF.